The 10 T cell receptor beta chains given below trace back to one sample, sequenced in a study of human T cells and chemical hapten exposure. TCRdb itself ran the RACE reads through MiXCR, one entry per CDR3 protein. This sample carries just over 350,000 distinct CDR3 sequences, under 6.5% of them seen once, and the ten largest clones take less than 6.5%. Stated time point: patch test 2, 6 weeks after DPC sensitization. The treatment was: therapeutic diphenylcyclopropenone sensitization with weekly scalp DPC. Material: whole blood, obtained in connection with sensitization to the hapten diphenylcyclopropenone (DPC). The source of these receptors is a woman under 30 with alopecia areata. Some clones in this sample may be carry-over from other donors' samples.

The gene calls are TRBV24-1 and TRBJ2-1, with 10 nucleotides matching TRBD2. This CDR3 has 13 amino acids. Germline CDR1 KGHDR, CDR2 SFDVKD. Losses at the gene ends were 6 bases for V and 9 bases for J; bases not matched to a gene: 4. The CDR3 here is CATSPSGGLEQFF. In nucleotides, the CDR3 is TGTGCCACCAGTCCTAGCGGGGGCCTTGAGCAGTTCTTC.

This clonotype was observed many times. The CDR3 DNA follows: TGTGCCAGCAGTTACTCGATGAACACTGAAGCTTTCTTT. It yields the protein CASSYSMNTEAFF. This sequence joins TRBV6-5 and TRBJ1-1; D uncertain. This CDR3 is built from 13 residues. The germline CDR1 and CDR2 sequences are MNHEY and SVGAGI. V was cut by 0 bases and J by 0 bases, with 2 bases left in between.

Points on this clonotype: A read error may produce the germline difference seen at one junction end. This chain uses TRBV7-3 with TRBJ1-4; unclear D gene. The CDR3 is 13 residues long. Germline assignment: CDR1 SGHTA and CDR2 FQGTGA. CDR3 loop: CASSLGRGEKMFF. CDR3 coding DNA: TGTGCCAGCAGCTTAGGACGGGGTGAAAAAATGTTTTTT.

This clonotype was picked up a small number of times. The CDR3 DNA reads as TGTGCCAGTAGTATAGAGGGGGGCGATGAGCAGTTCTTC. This codes for CASSIEGGDEQFF. The chain is built from TRBV19 and TRBJ2-1, with D perhaps given as TRBD1 or TRBD2 (6 bases each). Per germline, CDR1 LNHDA and CDR2 SQIVND (reference sequence). V was shortened by 0 bases and J by 8 bases, with 8 bases between the two germline ends. This CDR3 has 13 residues.

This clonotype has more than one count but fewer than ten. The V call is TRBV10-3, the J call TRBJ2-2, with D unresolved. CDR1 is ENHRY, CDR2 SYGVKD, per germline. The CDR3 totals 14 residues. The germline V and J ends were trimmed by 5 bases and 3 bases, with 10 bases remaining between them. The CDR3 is CAISQSDYTGELFF. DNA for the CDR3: TGTGCCATCAGTCAGAGTGACTACACCGGGGAGCTGTTTTTT.

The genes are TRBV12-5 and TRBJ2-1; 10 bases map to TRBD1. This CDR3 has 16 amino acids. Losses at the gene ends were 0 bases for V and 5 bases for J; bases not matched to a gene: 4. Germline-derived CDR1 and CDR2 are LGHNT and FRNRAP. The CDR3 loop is CASGLVLGTGDNEQFF. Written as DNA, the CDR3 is TGTGCTAGTGGTTTGGTACTGGGGACAGGGGACAATGAGCAGTTCTTC.

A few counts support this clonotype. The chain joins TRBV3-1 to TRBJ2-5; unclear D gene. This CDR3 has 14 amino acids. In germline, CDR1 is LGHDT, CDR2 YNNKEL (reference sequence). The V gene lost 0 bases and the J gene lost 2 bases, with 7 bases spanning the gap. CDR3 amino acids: CASSQEVVQETQYF. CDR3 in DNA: TGTGCCAGCAGCCAAGAAGTTGTTCAAGAGACCCAGTACTTC.

This chain's CDR3 is CASSLALGVNTGELFF. CDR3 DNA: TGTGCCAGCAGCTTAGCTTTGGGCGTAAACACCGGGGAGCTGTTTTTT. The V call is TRBV7-2, the J call TRBJ2-2, with D uncertain. CDR3 length: 16 residues. The germline CDR1 and CDR2 sequences are SGHTA and FQGNSA. Trimming left V 0 bases short and J 2 bases short, with 10 bases between.

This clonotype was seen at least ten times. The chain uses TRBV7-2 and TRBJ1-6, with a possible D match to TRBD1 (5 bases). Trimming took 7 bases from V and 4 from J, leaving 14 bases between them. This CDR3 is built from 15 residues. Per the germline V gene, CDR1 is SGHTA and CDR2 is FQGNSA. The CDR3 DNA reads TGTGCCAGCAACCTGGGACGAGCATATAATTCACCCCTCCACTTT. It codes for CASNLGRAYNSPLHF.

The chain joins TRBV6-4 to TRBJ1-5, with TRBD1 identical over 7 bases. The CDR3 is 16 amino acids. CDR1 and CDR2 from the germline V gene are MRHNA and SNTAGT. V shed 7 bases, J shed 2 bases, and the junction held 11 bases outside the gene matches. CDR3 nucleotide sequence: TGTGCCAGCACCCGAATCGACAGGGCGGGCAATCAGCCCCAGCATTTT. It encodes CASTRIDRAGNQPQHF.